This T cell receptor (beta chain) was captured in a study of cytomegalovirus exposure and HLA in healthy donors (dated by TCRdb to about 2017). For the study in its entirety: An earlier analysis of roughly 500 of the donors reported 250 to 300 Gb of sequence data and 95 million to 120 million unique TCR beta sequences obtained from about 200 million T cells. Roughly 320 gigabases of sequencing data and roughly 80 million unique TCR sequences made up an early release that covered under 750 HLA-typed donors. The genetic ancestry cluster associated with self-reported Caucasian donors included about 81% of the approximately 410 genotyped donors. The study aimed to test whether signatures of past pathogen exposure could be identified by cataloging public T cell receptors. The study profiled the T cell repertoires of more than 500 subjects by immunosequencing and related them to cytomegalovirus serostatus. A separate validation cohort of 100 to 150 different subjects was used in addition to the 666-subject first cohort. The study combined high-throughput TCR immunosequencing, statistical association of individual TCRs with disease status, and machine learning to predict cytomegalovirus infection status. To study patterns of TCR occurrence, a later analysis re-analyzed previously published TCR beta repertoires from 600 to 750 donors and added high-resolution HLA genotyping. Rather than using new phenotypic data, the later analysis identified candidate immune exposures from TCR beta sequences and from how often those sequences occurred across donors. An earlier analysis of some 500 of the donors used high-throughput TCR beta sequencing to judge whether each TCR beta V gene segment behaved as functional or pseudogenic. Donor age, sex, ethnicity and CMV serostatus were collected together with the repertoire data. In a later genetic analysis, genome-wide SNP genotypes for about 55% of the roughly 700 donors were used, and that subset was treated as a discovery cohort. Every repertoire in the discovery cohort had been generated on one and the same sequencing platform. HLA typing included class I and class II loci at four-digit resolution. Typing coverage varied by locus: 629-630 donors for A, B, C, DRB1 and DQB1; roughly 500 for DQA1; 600 to 610 for DPA1; some 470 for DPB1. About 5 DR-DQ haplotypes were handled as single units for association and clustering, since linkage in the cohort was strong. Among 398 genotyped donors of the cohort, an average of roughly 240,000 unique TCR beta nucleotide sequences were sequenced per donor, 15% to 20% of them non-productive. Points the paper makes about the study in general: A later analysis associated 16,951 TCR beta sequences with specific HLA alleles at a false discovery rate of 0.05. The authors suggested that the approach could potentially be generalized to other disease states and immunological phenotypes. In this cohort, only TCR beta chains were sequenced, and detectable features were limited by the absence of alpha or paired-chain data. In a later analysis, several top co-occurrence clusters were reported to appear linked to parvovirus B19, influenza, CMV and Epstein-Barr virus. Because some donors lacked HLA typing at each locus, the association tests relied only on the typed subset. Approximately 18 rarely observed V segments, including chromosome 9 orphons, were excluded from the earlier analysis of about 610 of the donors because counts were too low. The study listed 150 to 200 TCR beta chains as associated with cytomegalovirus. In an earlier analysis of 587 of the donors, most TCR beta V segments appeared in productive rearrangements about 87% or about 30% of the time, broadly matching IMGT annotations. A later analysis found that TCR association rates varied across HLA loci, with DRB1 alleles showing the most associated TCRs and HLA-C alleles the fewest. A further reported finding was that TCR beta sequences accurately predicted the HLA-A and HLA-B alleles for most subjects in the first cohort. Compared with the approximately 710-donor mean, donors in an Asian-associated ancestry cluster had fewer N-insertions in productive TCRs, according to a later genetic analysis. The presence/absence analyses assumed that sequencing depth was roughly uniform across donors, and that assumption may not be true. Most TCR sequences were seen in very few donors, while some public TCRs were found in many individuals. A later genetic analysis associated a missense DCLRE1C variant with V-gene and J-gene trimming of TCR beta chains, and an independent cohort replicated the association. In a later analysis, most CMV-associated TCR beta chains were found to appear HLA-restricted, with HLA associations seemingly driven largely by CMV exposure. A cluster of highly shared sequence variants was judged likely to be a technical artifact of the sequencing pipeline. A later analysis found that HLA-associated TCR beta chains were more clonally expanded and had lower generation probabilities than equally common non-associated chains. The classifier was reported to diagnose cytomegalovirus status with high specificity and sensitivity in both the original cohort and the validation cohort. In vitro tests confirmed that three of the cytomegalovirus-associated TCR beta chains recognize cytomegalovirus antigens. Some IMGT-functional V segments, including TRBV6-2 and TRBV6-3, could not be distinguished by the 87-base-pair reads and were therefore excluded. When HLA alleles, especially DR and DQ, strongly co-occurred, TCR associations were difficult to assign to individual alleles. The only immune exposure information available for the cohort was CMV serostatus. Correlated functional status among segregating V segments might reflect linkage disequilibrium, but an unknown experimental factor could not be ruled out.

In the case of this clone: Its target antigen remains unknown. The sample holds no much larger clone one base away, and base qualities are not on file.

Library preparation employed the immunoSEQ multiplex PCR assay. A mixture of 60 forward primers for TCR Vbeta segments and 13 reverse primers for TCR Jbeta segments was used in the multiplex PCR. Amplification of the CDR3 region of rearranged TCR beta genes was performed with a multiplex PCR assay on genomic DNA. On the Illumina HiSeq System, the amplified TCR beta libraries were sequenced as 87-base-pair reads. The authors processed their data as follows. Across the 670 or so repertoires, a later analysis counted roughly 84 million unique TCR beta chains, around 11 million of which were shared by at least two donors. A nearest-neighbor algorithm error-corrected the raw reads and collapsed the reads into unique sequences, merging closely related sequences to remove PCR and sequencing errors. V, D and J gene segments were assigned by aligning CDR3 sequences to IMGT reference sequences. For a sequence to be retained, at least a six-nucleotide match to both a V gene segment and a J gene segment was required. A rearrangement counted as productive if the CDR3 had no stop codons and remained in frame with V and J, and every other rearrangement counted as non-productive. CDR3 was defined according to IMGT convention as the region running from the second conserved V-encoded cysteine to the conserved J-encoded phenylalanine. In an earlier analysis of more than 550 of the donors, sequences lacking an unambiguous match to a single V gene segment were excluded. An earlier analysis of fewer than 650 of the donors classified V segments as functional when productive rearrangements were above 56.7% and as segregating when the standard deviation between donors was above 5%. To diagnose cytomegalovirus status from the catalog of TCR beta chain sequences, a statistical classification framework was built. V and J gene assignment, in a later analysis, came from comparing TCR nucleotide sequences with IMGT/GENE-DB human TR gene sequences. The TCRdist pipeline was used in a later analysis to assign CDR3 sequences and most-parsimonious VDJ recombination scenarios. In a later analysis, every TCR beta chain was defined by the combination of its CDR3 amino acid sequence and its V-gene family, and reads without a unique V-gene family were dropped. A later analysis removed 592 highly shared, low-generation-probability nucleotide sequences to deal with suspected cross-contamination and a sequencing artifact. In a later analysis, a clonal expansion index was calculated for each public chain from normalized within-repertoire ranks of inferred template counts. A later analysis computed generation probabilities with a VDJ recombination model fitted to out-of-frame rearrangements, and checked the results against IGoR. In a later analysis, hypergeometric tests were used to score TCR-TCR, TCR-HLA and TCR-CMV co-occurrence, with a repertoire-size bias correction applied to TCR pairs. To estimate false discovery rates, a later analysis permuted the HLA or CMV assignments 20 times. In a later analysis, co-occurring TCRs were grouped using DBSCAN, and TCRdist sequence similarity was added for clustering within HLA-allele-positive subsets. Co-occurrence clustering excluded repertoires with fewer than 30,000 or more than 120,000 public chains, plus five with anomalous nucleotide sharing. The source is immuneACCESS, and TCRdb retained only in-frame sequences with V and J called. Part of the clones is not carried over; for the studies checked, unresolved V genes explain less than half of this, and the remainder is unexplained. V and J calls and clone size follow that table, whereas D and trimming were derived from the DNA. The sample yields roughly 200,000 clones; about four fifths were counted once. The biggest ten clones account for roughly 1.4% of the sample.

The V end gives up 4 bases and the J end 8 bases, leaving 6 bases in the junction not matched to a gene. The CDR3 covers 15 residues, taking in both the cysteine and the phenylalanine. The sequence is cut down to CDR3 DNA, 45 bases in frame from base 1. The germline V gene provides CDR1 SGHRS and CDR2 YFSETQ. The cohort comprised some 730 healthy bone marrow donors. At the time of sampling, all cohort members were nominally healthy, though unrecorded immune exposures were likely present. The donor tested CMV seropositive, placing the donor among the approximately 310 seropositive members of the cohort. A peripheral blood sample was provided by each donor, and peripheral blood mononuclear cells were used for TCR beta sequencing. The Qiagen DNeasy Blood Extraction Kit was used to extract genomic DNA from the blood cell samples.

This receptor was identified in a girl aged 10 to 17 in good health and CMV-seropositive. The chain links TRBV5-1 with TRBJ2-3; 14 bases in between match TRBD2. The sample consisted of PBMCs. The sequenced DNA: TGCGCCAGCAGCGAGGGACTAGCGGGGGTAGGTACGCAGTATTTT. The encoded protein is CASSEGLAGVGTQYF. The CDR3 plus the reference TRBV5-1 and TRBJ2-3 genes for the other parts give the full variable domain: KAGVTQTPRYLIKTRGQQVTLSCSPISGHRSVSWYQQTPGQGLQFLFEYFSETQRNKGNFPGRFSGRQFSNSRSEMNVSTLELGDSALYLCASSEGLAGVGTQYFGPGTRLTVL.